This T cell receptor (beta chain) appears in the sequencing data of a study of a mutant IDH1 vaccine in newly diagnosed glioma (dated by TCRdb to the early 2020s). About the full investigation: Of the roughly 33 treated patients, approximately 62% were male and about 40% were female, and a mean age of 40.4 years was recorded. Six visits were used for peripheral blood collection: V03 (baseline), V05, V07, V10, V12 and V13. Before enrollment, most patients had been given radiochemotherapy with temozolomide as standard therapy, while the rest had received either radiotherapy alone or temozolomide alone. Longitudinal TCRB deep sequencing was done for some 25 treated patients, wherever samples were available for exploratory analyses. On the study overall, not on this receptor specifically: The authors stated that sample limitations prevented analyses of patient blood samples from being reproduced. Pseudoprogression appeared unrelated to alterations in the top peripheral T cell clonotypes detected by TCRB sequencing. Selection of PBMC samples for TCRB deep sequencing was based on availability. Across multiple MHC alleles, vaccine-induced immune responses were seen in 90% to 95% of patients.

The CDR1 and CDR2 encoded by the germline V gene are SNHLY and FYNNEI. There are 11 amino acids in the CDR3, from cysteine to phenylalanine inclusive. The DNA shown is the 33-base CDR3, in frame from base 1. Deletion took 4 bases off V and 3 bases off J, with a span of 4 bases between the germline ends. This sample's time point label indicates: baseline, week 1 (first vaccination visit). This sample's treatment or condition label indicates: pre-vaccination baseline after standard-of-care therapy. Newly diagnosed WHO grade 3 or 4 IDH1-mutant astrocytomas showing loss of nuclear ATRX were present in the donors. The samples were drawn from NOA16, a multicentre, single-arm, open-label phase I trial in Germany that tested a mutant IDH1 peptide vaccine in humans for the first time. Blood drawn at visit V03 was used as the baseline sample for immunogenicity testing. Genomic DNA for TCRB sequencing was extracted from EDTA blood using the DNeasy Blood and Tissue Kit.

Library preparation was by the immunoSEQ multiplex PCR assay. Following the manufacturer's protocol, the hsTCRB Kit was used to amplify rearranged TCR beta chain sequences. TCRB libraries were sequenced on an Illumina MiSeq. The original methods were these. The kit vendor's proprietary platform handled demultiplexing, trimming and gene mapping. TCRdb obtained this table from immuneACCESS and retained in-frame rearrangements with V and J assigned. These tables miss some clones; where compared with another copy, unresolved V genes account for less than half of the shortfall, and the remainder is unexplained. That table is the source of V, J and clone size, and D and trimming were worked out from the DNA. This sample holds fewer than 40,000 clones; about four fifths were observed only once. The ten largest clonotypes hold approximately 19% of the sample. About this clone: It has no known antigen specificity. Base qualities are missing; no much larger clone stands one base away. Different DNA sequences within this sample yield the same CDR3.

The V and J genes are TRBV2 and TRBJ2-7, with no confident D gene call. This TCR derives from a young man with glioma. The sequencing used PBMCs, collected from a glioma patient treated with radiotherapy, temozolomide or both. The DNA is TGTGCCAGCAGTGCACTCTACGAGCAGTACTTC. Its translation is CASSALYEQYF. Extended through the reference TRBV2 and TRBJ2-7 proteins, this CDR3 yields the full variable domain: EPEVTQTPSHQVTQMGQEVILRCVPISNHLYFYWYRQILGQKVEFLVSFYNNEISEKSEIFDDQFSVERPDGSNFTLKIRSTKLEDSAMYFCASSALYEQYFGPGTRLTVT.